This T cell receptor beta chain stems from a study of blood T cell repertoires in COVID-19. Measured with immunoSEQ multiplex PCR; TCRdb has only the in-frame clones, and not every one. The repertoire holds tens of thousands of clones, with approximately 77% as singletons. Looked up from germline, CDR1 is LNHDA and CDR2 is SQIVND (reference sequence). The V end was cut by 7 bases, the J end by 5 bases, with 21 bases between. This CDR3 is built from 16 residues. This clone was counted between two and nine times. The sequence was collected from a woman in her seventies with COVID-19, enrolled during active disease. The chain is built from TRBV19 and TRBJ1-5; D gene uncertain. Sequencing was carried out using peripheral blood. CDR3 in DNA: TGTGCCAGTACCGCGACGGATCGCGGAGTGTATCAGCCCCAGCATTTT. It specifies CASTATDRGVYQPQHF.